The 24 T cell receptor beta chains presented below share a single source sample, sequenced in a study of cytomegalovirus exposure and HLA in healthy donors. The PCR made use of 60 Vbeta and 13 Jbeta primers. Sequenced by immunoSEQ multiplex PCR; TCRdb stores in-frame clones only, minus some. Here the sample spans about 140,000 clones, approximately 85% being singletons. Specimen: PBMCs. These receptors all come from a woman aged 35 to 49 in good health and CMV-seronegative.

This clone was seen just once. The rearrangement uses TRBV5-4 and TRBJ1-2; TRBD1 matches 7 bases. With V trimmed by 7 bases and J by 0 bases, 9 bases remained unmatched. The length of the CDR3 is 15 residues. Germline CDR1 is SGHNT and CDR2 is YYREEE (reference sequence). CDR3 region: CASGQRQGSNYGYTF. The CDR3 nucleotides are TGTGCCAGCGGCCAAAGACAGGGCTCTAACTATGGCTACACCTTC.

The rearrangement uses TRBV30 and TRBJ2-1; D ambiguous. The V end lost 2 bases, the J end lost 6 bases, and 17 bases lay between the germline ends. The CDR3 covers 15 residues. Germline loops: CDR1 GTSNPN, CDR2 SVGIG (reference sequence). The CDR3 nucleotides read TGTGCCTGGAGTTGGTCCGGCTTCTCGGGCAATGAGCAGTTCTTC. Translating it yields CAWSWSGFSGNEQFF.

The chain links TRBV5-1 to TRBJ2-3; D is perhaps TRBD2 (6 bases). Trimming cost V 0 bases and J 6 bases, with 14 bases left between them. Germline assignment: CDR1 SGHRS and CDR2 YFSETQ. The CDR3 is 15 amino acids. CDR3 region: CASSLETSLSDTQYF. The CDR3, as DNA: TGCGCCAGCAGCTTGGAGACTAGTCTATCGGATACGCAGTATTTT.

V is TRBV5-1 and J is TRBJ2-7; 9 positions match TRBD2. The CDR3 runs 15 residues. Trimming took 0 bases from V and 3 from J; bases not matched to a gene: 4. Looked up from germline, CDR1 is SGHRS and CDR2 is YFSETQ. The CDR3 sequence: CASSLALAGVYEQYF. Written as DNA, the CDR3 is TGCGCCAGCAGCTTGGCCTTAGCGGGAGTCTACGAGCAGTACTTC.

The chain links TRBV5-1 to TRBJ2-5, with 11 bases identical to TRBD2. V shed 0 bases and J 5 bases; nucleotides not matched to a gene: 6. The germline V gene has CDR1 SGHRS and CDR2 YFSETQ. This CDR3 is built from 16 residues. The DNA for the CDR3 is TGCGCCAGCAGCTTGGTTTCGGGACTAGCGGAGGAGACCCAGTACTTC. Protein: CASSLVSGLAEETQYF. Full variable domain (outside the CDR3, taken from reference TRBV5-1 and TRBJ2-5): KAGVTQTPRYLIKTRGQQVTLSCSPISGHRSVSWYQQTPGQGLQFLFEYFSETQRNKGNFPGRFSGRQFSNSRSEMNVSTLELGDSALYLCASSLVSGLAEETQYFGPGTRLLVL.

The count of this clone is one. J is TRBJ1-1 and V is TRBV7-9, with D perhaps matching TRBD1 (6 bases). Germline CDR1 SEHNR, CDR2 FQNEAQ (reference sequence). The CDR3 has 14 amino acids. The ends were cut back, 1 base at V and 2 bases at J, with 8 bases in the middle. As DNA, the CDR3 is TGTGCCAGCAGCTTAGGGACAGCAAACACTGAAGCTTTCTTT. Amino acid sequence: CASSLGTANTEAFF.

CDR3 protein: CASSSRTSVSNNEQFF. The CDR3 nucleotides are TGTGCCAGCAGCTCTCGGACTAGCGTTTCCAACAATGAGCAGTTCTTC. The rearrangement joins TRBV7-6 to TRBJ2-1; TRBD2 matches at 9 bases. The V gene end was trimmed by 4 bases and the J gene end by 5 bases; junction bases not matched to a gene: 9. Germline assignment: CDR1 SGHVS and CDR2 FNYEAQ. CDR3 size: 16 residues.

This clone was seen only once. V and J are TRBV4-2 and TRBJ2-5; D ambiguous. The germline V and J ends were trimmed by 0 bases and 0 bases, with 11 bases remaining between them. Germline lookup yields CDR1 LGHNA and CDR2 YNFKEQ. The CDR3 totals 16 residues. The CDR3 sequence: CASSQENSRYQETQYF. In nucleotides, the CDR3 is TGTGCCAGCAGCCAAGAAAACTCCCGGTACCAAGAGACCCAGTACTTC.

V is TRBV2 and J is TRBJ2-7; 8 bases are shared with TRBD2. This CDR3 is 13 amino acids long. In germline, CDR1 is SNHLY, CDR2 FYNNEI. Trimming took 4 bases from V and 6 from J; bases not matched to a gene: 5. The CDR3 DNA follows: TGTGCCAGCAGTGGTAGCGGGAACGGCGAGCAGTACTTC. It yields the protein CASSGSGNGEQYF.

J is TRBJ2-5 and V is TRBV5-8; 9 bases are shared with TRBD2. The J call is doubtful: the DNA matches TRBJ2-7 better. Germline-derived CDR1 and CDR2 are SGHTS and YDEGEE. CDR3 length: 15 residues. CDR3 residues: CASSGELAGTYEQYF. In nucleotides, the CDR3 is TGTGCCAGCAGCGGGGAGCTAGCGGGGACCTACGAGCAGTACTTC.

The chain has TRBV10-1 and TRBJ2-7; TRBD1 might be the D (5 bases). Trimming took off 4 bases at V and 5 bases at J, with 9 bases between the two ends. The CDR3 sequence is 12 residues long. Per germline, CDR1 WNHNN and CDR2 SYGVQD (reference sequence). CDR3 DNA: TGCGCCAGCAGTGCGAACAGGAACGAGCAGTACTTC. Protein sequence: CASSANRNEQYF.

This clone was observed once. The V and J genes are TRBV19 and TRBJ1-4, with D unresolved. V lost 5 bases to trimming and J lost 7 bases, with 20 bases between them. This CDR3 spans 16 amino acids. Germline lookup yields CDR1 LNHDA and CDR2 SQIVND (reference sequence). Written as DNA, the CDR3 is TGTGCCAGTAGTGAGAACCCGGGAGAGGGCGGTGAAAAACTGTTTTTT. This gives the protein CASSENPGEGGEKLFF.

The chain recombines TRBV9 with TRBJ1-5; D is perhaps TRBD1 (6 bases). CDR1 is SGDLS and CDR2 is YYNGEE in the germline V gene. The V end was cut by 2 bases, the J end by 4 bases, with 13 bases between. This CDR3 is built from 15 residues. CDR3 nucleotide sequence: TGTGCCAGCAGCGTCGGGTCGAGGGGGAATCAGCCCCAGCATTTT. It codes for CASSVGSRGNQPQHF.

This rearrangement joins TRBV28 to TRBJ1-5; perhaps TRBD1 as D (6 bases). V lost 5 bases to trimming and J lost 2 bases, with 13 bases between them. CDR3 length equals 15 residues. The germline gives CDR1 MDHEN, CDR2 SYDVKM. Here the CDR3 reads CASSAGGAGNQPQHF. CDR3 bases: TGTGCCAGCAGTGCTGGGGGGGCCGGCAATCAGCCCCAGCATTTT.

The CDR3 reads CASSGEGGRIQPQHF. For the CDR3, the DNA is TGTGCCAGCAGTGGTGAGGGGGGGCGCATTCAGCCCCAGCATTTT. The V gene is TRBV2, the J gene TRBJ1-5, with a tentative D call TRBD1 (6 bases). The ends were cut back, 4 bases at V and 6 bases at J, with 16 bases in the middle. CDR1 is SNHLY, CDR2 FYNNEI, per germline. This CDR3 is built from 15 residues.

The chain links TRBV6-1 to TRBJ2-7; D gene unclear. This CDR3 has 13 residues. Germline CDR1 reads MNHNS; CDR2 reads SASEGT. The V and J ends lost 8 bases and 1 base respectively, with 12 bases between them. The CDR3 coding sequence is TGTGCCAGCCGAGTTGCCGCTTCCTACGAGCAGTACTTC. Amino acids: CASRVAASYEQYF.

The gene calls are TRBV28 and TRBJ2-7, with 7 bases lining up with TRBD1. The CDR3 spans 16 residues. The V gene end was trimmed by 4 bases and the J gene end by 4 bases; junction bases not matched to a gene: 13. Germline CDR1 MDHEN, CDR2 SYDVKM. The CDR3 DNA follows: TGTGCCAGCAGTTCAACTCGACAGGGTAAATATTACGAGCAGTACTTC. Translating it yields CASSSTRQGKYYEQYF.

The chain links TRBV5-4 to TRBJ2-2; 16 bases fit TRBD2. The length of the CDR3 is 18 residues. The germline CDR1 and CDR2 sequences are SGHNT and YYREEE (reference sequence). Trimming removed 2 bases from V and 5 bases from J; junction bases left unmatched: 6. The CDR3 region is CASSLKGLAGGVTGELFF. The CDR3 DNA reads TGTGCCAGCAGCTTAAAGGGACTAGCGGGAGGGGTGACCGGGGAGCTGTTTTTT.

This clone was counted between two and nine times. The rearrangement links TRBV2 to TRBJ2-2; D remains unclear. Deletions cut 4 bases from V and 0 bases from J, with 9 bases between. Germline V gene data show CDR1 as SNHLY and CDR2 as FYNNEI. The CDR3 is made up of 15 amino acids. The CDR3 loop reads CASSGGSSNTGELFF. CDR3 in DNA: TGTGCCAGCAGTGGAGGTAGCTCGAACACCGGGGAGCTGTTTTTT.

This clone was observed once. V and J are TRBV5-1 and TRBJ1-1; D not certain. CDR3 size: 14 residues. CDR1 SGHRS and CDR2 YFSETQ come from the germline V gene. V was cut by 8 bases and J by 1 base, with 15 bases left in between. CDR3 nucleotides: TGCGCCAGTAGGTCGGGAGCGGGGAACACTGAAGCTTTCTTT. Protein product: CASRSGAGNTEAFF.

V is TRBV4-1 and J is TRBJ2-5; 15 nucleotides line up with TRBD2. The germline gives CDR1 MGHRA, CDR2 YSYEKL. The CDR3 has 19 residues. The junction had 10 bases not matched to a gene; V was cut back by 0 bases and J by 5 bases. CDR3 residues: CASSQDGRGTSGRWETQYF. The CDR3 DNA reads as TGCGCCAGCAGCCAAGATGGGCGCGGGACTAGCGGGAGGTGGGAGACCCAGTACTTC.

The chain links TRBV7-2 to TRBJ2-3; perhaps TRBD2 as D (6 bases). CDR3 length: 15 residues. Germline V gene data show CDR1 as SGHTA and CDR2 as FQGNSA. V was clipped by 2 bases and J by 3 bases, with 12 bases between them. CDR3 sequence: CASSLYLLATDTQYF. DNA of the CDR3: TGTGCCAGCAGCTTATATCTTCTAGCGACAGATACGCAGTATTTT.

In the case of this clone: One junction end does not reproduce the germline sequence, and a read error may be involved. V and J are TRBV7-2 and TRBJ1-2; D is unclear. This CDR3 spans 13 amino acids. Germline V gene lookup returns CDR1 SGHTA and CDR2 FQGNSA. The CDR3 loop reads CASSPQADYGHTF. The CDR3 bases are TGTGCCAGCAGCCCCCAAGCGGACTATGGCCACACCTTC. Looking up the rest from reference TRBV7-2 and TRBJ1-2 gives the full variable domain: GAGVSQSPSNKVTEKGKDVELRCDPISGHTALYWYRQSLGQGLEFLIYFQGNSAPDKSGLPSDRFSAERTGGSVSTLTIQRTQQEDSAVYLCASSPQADYGHTFGSGTRLTVV.

The chain couples TRBV11-2 to TRBJ2-7, with D possibly TRBD1 on 5 matching bases. CDR1 is SGHAT and CDR2 is FQNNGV in the germline V gene. The CDR3 is 14 amino acids. Trimming pared 1 base from V and 4 bases from J, leaving 11 bases between. The CDR3 DNA reads TGTGCCAGCAGCTTAGTTTCAGGGCCTTACGAGCAGTACTTC. Protein: CASSLVSGPYEQYF.